This T cell receptor (beta chain) was profiled in a study of control samples from healthy donors and cancer patients. The assay was immunoSEQ multiplex PCR, and TCRdb's table has in-frame clones only and misses some. The sample records about 84,000 clones, roughly 91% being singletons. V was pared by 2 bases and J by 4 bases, with 11 bases between. Germline-derived CDR1 and CDR2 are MNHEY and SMNVEV (reference sequence). The CDR3 runs 15 residues. The sequencing input was blood. The receptor was derived from a man aged 45-65 years in good health. The chain uses TRBV27 and TRBJ2-2; D call uncertain. The CDR3 DNA follows: TGTGCCAGCAGTTTAACCCAAGAAAGCACCGGGGAGCTGTTTTTT. Translation gives CASSLTQESTGELFF.